This TCR beta chain is drawn from a study of T-cell memory formation after mild COVID-19. Whole-study context: TCR clusters were largely donor specific.

Points on this clonotype: The antigen is unknown.

One entry per CDR3 protein, called by TCRdb with MiXCR from the 5' RACE reads. The table includes around 150,000 distinct CDR3 sequences, roughly 30% detected once. General observations from the study: Some clones that responded were present in memory (sampled pre-infection), which suggests cross-reactive memory joined.

The CDR3 covers 15 residues. Germline assignment: CDR1 LGHDT and CDR2 YNNKEL (reference sequence). V was clipped by 1 base and J by 9 bases; unmatched bases: 9. The receptor's source is an adult woman who had mild COVID-19 (a few samples of this study predate the infection). Cell type and time point are not known. The rearrangement links TRBV3-1 to TRBJ2-1, with TRBD2 matching 7 bases. Specimen: PBMCs or a T cell subset sorted from them (not recorded which). CDR3 in DNA: TGTGCCAGCAGCCAAGGTGTCAGCTCGGGAGGTGAGCAGTTCTTC. Amino acids: CASSQGVSSGGEQFF.